This T cell receptor beta chain appears in the sequencing data of a study of blood T cell repertoires in COVID-19. Assay: immunoSEQ multiplex PCR; the TCRdb copy retains only in-frame clones and omits some. The table records around 39,000 clones, 65% to 90% of them present only once. V gave up 5 bases and J gave up 6 bases, with 20 bases separating them. Germline CDR1 is SQVTM and CDR2 is ANQGSEA. This CDR3 has 14 amino acids. Sequences were obtained from peripheral blood. The chain employs TRBV29-1 and TRBJ2-7, with D tentatively TRBD2 (5 bases). The source is a man aged 40-50 years with active COVID-19. The CDR3 DNA sequence: TGCAGCGTTTCACCCCGACTAAAGGTCGGCGAGCAGTACTTC. It yields the protein CSVSPRLKVGEQYF.